This T cell receptor beta chain was found in a study of OX40 agonist ivuxolimab in advanced cancers. The V end lost 1 base, the J end lost 4 bases, and 13 bases lay between the germline ends. This CDR3 contains 15 residues. Germline CDR1 is SGHAT and CDR2 is FQNNGV. Assay used: immunoSEQ multiplex PCR; TCRdb lists only in-frame clones, some missing. The table shows more than 55,000 clones, with roughly 90% occurring only once. This chain links TRBV11-2 with TRBJ2-5; no clear D. The sequence derives from an adult with an advanced solid tumor such as melanoma, head and neck, liver or kidney cancer. The sample was CD4+ or CD8+ T cells sorted from blood, taken in a trial of the OX40 agonist ivuxolimab. CDR3 in amino acids: CASSLAFGSGETQYF. The CDR3 DNA reads TGTGCCAGCAGCTTAGCCTTCGGGTCCGGAGAGACCCAGTACTTC.